The 8 T cell receptor beta chains listed next were all sequenced from one sample in a study of vaccination and CD4 T cells after COVID-19. Cultured CD4+ T cells had their DNA profiled by the Oncomine TCR Beta short-read assay. TCRdb fed the PCR reads into MiXCR, producing one record per CDR3 protein. Here the sample spans around 17,000 distinct CDR3 sequences, 61% being singletons. These receptors' targets are unknown. As for treatment: approximately nine-day PBMC culture with coronavirus spike peptide pools or control peptides (ViraFEST assay). The sequenced sample was CD4+ T cells from blood, cultured in vitro. The origin of the receptors is a human donor who had recovered from COVID-19.

The chain carries TRBV5-1 and TRBJ1-4, with 7 nucleotides matching TRBD1. The CDR3 runs to 15 residues. Germline CDR1 SGHRS, CDR2 YFSETQ. The V and J ends lost 1 base and 6 bases, in that order; junction bases with no gene match: 6. The chain's CDR3 is CASSLSGQMYEKLFF. CDR3 bases: TGCGCCAGCAGCTTGTCGGGACAGATGTATGAAAAACTGTTTTTT.

J is TRBJ2-2 and V is TRBV11-3; D not certain. This CDR3 is built from 14 residues. The V end lost 5 bases, the J end lost 7 bases, and 14 bases lay between the germline ends. The V gene's germline CDR1 is SGHNT and CDR2 YENEEA. CDR3 loop: CASSPRIAVGELFF. The CDR3 nucleotides are TGTGCCAGCAGCCCTAGGATAGCCGTCGGGGAGCTGTTTTTT.

CDR3 nucleotides: TGTGCCAGCAGCTATGTAGCCTCGGGCAATGAGCAGTTCTTC. Translating gives CASSYVASGNEQFF. J is TRBJ2-1 and V is TRBV7-2; unclear D gene. This CDR3 contains 14 residues. Trimming cost V 4 bases and J 6 bases, with 13 bases left between them. CDR1 is SGHTA and CDR2 is FQGNSA in the germline V gene.

The chain employs TRBV11-2 and TRBJ1-2, with a possible D match to TRBD1 (6 bases). Trimming left V 5 bases short and J 4 bases short, with 20 bases between. From germline, CDR1 is SGHAT and CDR2 FQNNGV. CDR3 length equals 16 residues. The CDR3 loop reads CASSPSRGGRVYGYTF. The CDR3 bases are TGTGCCAGCAGCCCGTCCCGTGGGGGGCGCGTCTATGGCTACACCTTC. Looking up the rest from reference TRBV11-2 and TRBJ1-2 gives the full variable domain: EAGVAQSPRYKIIEKRQSVAFWCNPISGHATLYWYQQILGQGPKLLIQFQNNGVVDDSQLPKDRFSAERLKGVDSTLKIQPAKLEDSAVYLCASSPSRGGRVYGYTFGSGTRLTVV.

This chain connects TRBV7-9 to TRBJ2-4, with 9 bases matching TRBD2. The CDR3 is 14 amino acids. After removal of 6 bases from V and 3 bases from J, the junction contained 3 bases not matched to a gene. Germline V gene lookup returns CDR1 SEHNR and CDR2 FQNEAQ (reference sequence). This chain's CDR3 is CASRDSGSKNIQYF. DNA for the CDR3: TGTGCCAGCAGGGATAGCGGGAGCAAAAACATTCAGTACTTC.

V and J are TRBV12-3 or TRBV12-4 and TRBJ1-1; 7 nucleotides agree with TRBD1. This CDR3 is 12 amino acids long. V dropped 6 bases and J dropped 11; count of bases not matched to a gene: 9. The CDR3 sequence: CASSLGTAGAFF. The CDR3 nucleotides read TGTGCCAGCAGCCTAGGGACAGCCGGGGCTTTCTTT.

V gene TRBV27 combines with J gene TRBJ1-6, with a weak D call TRBD1 (6 bases). V lost 6 bases and J 5 bases, leaving 14 bases between the germline ends. The CDR3 is made up of 15 amino acids. CDR1 is MNHEY, CDR2 SMNVEV, per germline (reference sequence). The CDR3 protein is CASSLFGQHNSPLHF. DNA for the CDR3: TGTGCCAGCAGCCTCTTCGGACAGCATAATTCACCCCTCCACTTT.

The chain uses TRBV2 and TRBJ1-1; D not resolved. The germline gives CDR1 SNHLY, CDR2 FYNNEI. This CDR3 spans 13 amino acids. The ends were cut back, 5 bases at V and 4 bases at J, with 11 bases in the middle. CDR3 residues: CASSYRIFTEAFF. In DNA form, the CDR3 reads TGTGCCAGCAGTTACAGAATTTTCACTGAAGCTTTCTTT.